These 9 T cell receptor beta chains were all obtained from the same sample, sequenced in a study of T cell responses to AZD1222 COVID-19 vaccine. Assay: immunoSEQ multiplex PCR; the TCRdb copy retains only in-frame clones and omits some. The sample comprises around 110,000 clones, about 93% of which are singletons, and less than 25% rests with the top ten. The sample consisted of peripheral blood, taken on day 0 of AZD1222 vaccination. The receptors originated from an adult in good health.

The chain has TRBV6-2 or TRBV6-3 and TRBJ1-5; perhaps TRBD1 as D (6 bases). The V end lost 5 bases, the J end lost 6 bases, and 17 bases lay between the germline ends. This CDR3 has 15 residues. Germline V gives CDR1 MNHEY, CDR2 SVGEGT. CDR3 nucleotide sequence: TGTGCCAGCAGTACAGGGTTCGATACGGCTCAGCCCCAGCATTTT. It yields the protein CASSTGFDTAQPQHF.

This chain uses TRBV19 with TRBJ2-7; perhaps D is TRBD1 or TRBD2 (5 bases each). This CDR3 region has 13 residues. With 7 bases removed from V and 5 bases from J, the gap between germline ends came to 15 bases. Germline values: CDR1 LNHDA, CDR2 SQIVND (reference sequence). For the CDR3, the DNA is TGTGCCAGTAACCCGGGGACGGAGAACGAGCAGTACTTC. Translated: CASNPGTENEQYF.

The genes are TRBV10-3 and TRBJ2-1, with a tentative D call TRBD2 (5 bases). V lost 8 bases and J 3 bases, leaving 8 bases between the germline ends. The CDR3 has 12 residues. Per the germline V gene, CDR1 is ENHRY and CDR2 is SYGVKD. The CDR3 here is CAIGEGYNEQFF. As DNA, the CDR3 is TGTGCCATCGGAGAGGGCTACAATGAGCAGTTCTTC.

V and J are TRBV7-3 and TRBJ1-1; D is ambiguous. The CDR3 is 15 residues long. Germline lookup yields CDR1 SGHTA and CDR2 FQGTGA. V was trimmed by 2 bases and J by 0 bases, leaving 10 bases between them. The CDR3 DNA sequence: TGTGCCAGCAGCTTACATGGGAATATGAACACTGAAGCTTTCTTT. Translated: CASSLHGNMNTEAFF.

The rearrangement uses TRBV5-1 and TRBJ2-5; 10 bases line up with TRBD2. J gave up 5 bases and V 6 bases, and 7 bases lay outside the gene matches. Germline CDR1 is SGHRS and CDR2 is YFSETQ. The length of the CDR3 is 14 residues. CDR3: CASNEASGGETQYF. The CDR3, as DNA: TGCGCCAGCAATGAGGCTAGCGGGGGTGAGACCCAGTACTTC.

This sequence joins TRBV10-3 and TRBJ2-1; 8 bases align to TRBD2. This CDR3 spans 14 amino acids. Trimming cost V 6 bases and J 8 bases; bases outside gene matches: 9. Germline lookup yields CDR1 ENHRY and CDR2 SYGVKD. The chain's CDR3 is CAISPPGGIDEQFF. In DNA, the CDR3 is TGTGCCATCAGCCCACCGGGGGGGATCGATGAGCAGTTCTTC.

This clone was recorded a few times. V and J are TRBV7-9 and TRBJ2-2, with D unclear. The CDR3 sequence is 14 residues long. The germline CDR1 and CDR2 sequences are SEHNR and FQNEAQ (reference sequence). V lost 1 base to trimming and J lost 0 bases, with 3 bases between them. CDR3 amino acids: CASSLVPNTGELFF. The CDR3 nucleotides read TGTGCCAGCAGCTTAGTCCCGAACACCGGGGAGCTGTTTTTT.

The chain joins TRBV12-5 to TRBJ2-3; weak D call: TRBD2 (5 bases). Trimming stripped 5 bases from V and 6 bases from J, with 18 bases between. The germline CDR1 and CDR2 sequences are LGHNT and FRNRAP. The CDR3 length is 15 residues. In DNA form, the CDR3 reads TGTGCTAGTGGTGGGGAGACTAACCAAACCGATACGCAGTATTTT. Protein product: CASGGETNQTDTQYF.

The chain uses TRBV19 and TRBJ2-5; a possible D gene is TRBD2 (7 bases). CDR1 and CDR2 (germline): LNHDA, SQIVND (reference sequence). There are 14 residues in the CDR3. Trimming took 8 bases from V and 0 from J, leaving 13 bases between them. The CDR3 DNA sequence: TGTGCCAGTCGTCCGGGGGGCCACCAAGAGACCCAGTACTTC. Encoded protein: CASRPGGHQETQYF.